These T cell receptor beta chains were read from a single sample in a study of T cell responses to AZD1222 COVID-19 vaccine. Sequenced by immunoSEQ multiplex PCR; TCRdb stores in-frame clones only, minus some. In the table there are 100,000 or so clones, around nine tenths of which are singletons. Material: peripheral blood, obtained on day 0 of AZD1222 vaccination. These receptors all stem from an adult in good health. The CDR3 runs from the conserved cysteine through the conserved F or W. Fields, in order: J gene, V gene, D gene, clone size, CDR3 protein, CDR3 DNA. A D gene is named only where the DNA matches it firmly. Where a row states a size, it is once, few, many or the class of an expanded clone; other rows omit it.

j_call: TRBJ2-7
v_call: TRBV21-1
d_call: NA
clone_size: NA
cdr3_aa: CASSIYYEQYF
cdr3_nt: TGTGCCAGCAGCATTTACTACGAGCAGTACTTC

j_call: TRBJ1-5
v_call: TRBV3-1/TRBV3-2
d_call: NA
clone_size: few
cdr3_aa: CASSQAGYSNQPQHF
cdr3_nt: TGTGCCAGCAGCCAAGCCGGTTATAGCAATCAGCCCCAGCATTTT

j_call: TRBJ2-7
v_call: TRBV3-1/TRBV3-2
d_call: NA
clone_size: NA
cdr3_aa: CASSTGQTYEQYF
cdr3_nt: TGTGCCAGCAGCACAGGACAGACCTACGAGCAGTACTTC

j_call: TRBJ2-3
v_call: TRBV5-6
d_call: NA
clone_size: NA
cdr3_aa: CASRGAGGTQYF
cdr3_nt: TGTGCCTCCCGGGGTGCCGGGGGTACGCAGTATTTT

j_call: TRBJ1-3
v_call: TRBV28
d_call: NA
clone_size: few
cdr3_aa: CASSWAMQSGNTIYF
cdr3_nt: TGTGCCAGCAGTTGGGCCATGCAATCTGGAAACACCATATATTTT

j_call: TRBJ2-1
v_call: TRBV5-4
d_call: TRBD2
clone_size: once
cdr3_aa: CASSLANAGTRYNEQFF
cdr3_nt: TGTGCCAGCAGCTTGGCCAACGCCGGGACTAGGTACAATGAGCAGTTCTTC

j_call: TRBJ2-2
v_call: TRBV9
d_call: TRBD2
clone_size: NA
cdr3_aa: CASSVGGRAVGELFF
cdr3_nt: TGTGCCAGCAGCGTAGGAGGGAGGGCCGTTGGGGAGCTGTTTTTT

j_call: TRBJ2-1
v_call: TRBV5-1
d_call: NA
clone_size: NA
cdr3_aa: CASGLGTFYNEQFF
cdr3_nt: TGCGCCAGCGGACTTGGGACTTTCTACAATGAGCAGTTCTTC

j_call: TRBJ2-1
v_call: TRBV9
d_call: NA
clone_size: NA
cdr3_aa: CASSVEGVNSYNEQFF
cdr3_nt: TGTGCCAGCAGCGTAGAAGGAGTTAACTCCTACAATGAGCAGTTCTTC

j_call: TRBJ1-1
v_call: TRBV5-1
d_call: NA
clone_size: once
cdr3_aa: CASSLEPVNTEAFF
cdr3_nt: TGCGCCAGCAGCTTGGAGCCAGTCAACACTGAAGCTTTCTTT

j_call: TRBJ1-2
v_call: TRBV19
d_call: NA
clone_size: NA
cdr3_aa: CASRVMDPPYGYTF
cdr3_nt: TGTGCCAGTAGGGTGATGGATCCCCCCTATGGCTACACCTTC

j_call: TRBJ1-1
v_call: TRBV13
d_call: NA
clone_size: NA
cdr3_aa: CASSPILPGTTTAFF
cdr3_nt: TGTGCCAGCAGCCCGATTTTGCCAGGGACAACTACAGCTTTCTTT

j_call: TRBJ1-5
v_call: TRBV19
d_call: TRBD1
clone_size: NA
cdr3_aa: CASRTGGGQPQHF
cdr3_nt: TGTGCCAGTCGGACAGGGGGCGGGCAGCCCCAGCATTTT